Below are 8 T cell receptor beta chains sequenced from a single sample in a study of control samples from healthy donors and cancer patients (dated by TCRdb to about 2020). Libraries were prepared through the immunoSEQ multiplex PCR assay. TCRdb limited this immuneACCESS table to in-frame rearrangements with V and J called. A share of clones is missing; checked studies link under half to unresolved V genes, and the rest is unexplained. In all, the sample holds some 190,000 clones, and 90% to 95% of those were seen once. The top ten clones comprise approximately 1.8% of the sample. The sequenced sample consisted of blood. These receptors were taken from a man in his thirties or forties in good health.

The chain employs TRBV7-2 and TRBJ1-1, with D uncertain. CDR3 length: 14 residues. CDR1 is SGHTA and CDR2 is FQGNSA in the germline V gene. The V and J ends lost 3 bases and 6 bases respectively, with 14 bases between them. CDR3 residues: CASSFVTQVAEAFF. The CDR3 DNA reads TGTGCCAGCAGCTTCGTAACTCAGGTAGCTGAAGCTTTCTTT.

For the CDR3, the DNA is TGTGCCAGCAGTTCTCGTCCCGGGACAGGGAGGGAGGGCTACACCTTC. Residues: CASSSRPGTGREGYTF. The chain has TRBV6-5 and TRBJ1-2; 9 bases line up with TRBD1. J gave up 8 bases and V 4 bases, and 14 bases lay outside the gene matches. This CDR3 has 16 residues. Germline V CDR1 and CDR2: MNHEY, SVGAGI.

The genes are TRBV4-1 and TRBJ1-5; no firm D call. The CDR3 totals 16 residues. V dropped 1 base and J dropped 2 bases, with 12 bases sitting between them. Germline CDR1 reads MGHRA; CDR2 reads YSYEKL. This CDR3 reads CASSQVPRRGNQPQHF. In DNA, the CDR3 is TGCGCCAGCAGCCAAGTCCCCCGACGAGGCAATCAGCCCCAGCATTTT.

The chain recombines TRBV11-2 with TRBJ1-4; possible D gene TRBD1, 5 bases. Trimming left V 5 bases short and J 10 bases short, with 11 bases between. Germline values: CDR1 SGHAT, CDR2 FQNNGV. The CDR3 runs 12 residues. CDR3 in amino acids: CASSPPGGKLFF. Here the CDR3 DNA reads TGTGCCAGCAGCCCCCCGGGGGGAAAACTGTTTTTT. The complete variable domain, with remaining parts taken from reference TRBV11-2 and TRBJ1-4, reads EAGVAQSPRYKIIEKRQSVAFWCNPISGHATLYWYQQILGQGPKLLIQFQNNGVVDDSQLPKDRFSAERLKGVDSTLKIQPAKLEDSAVYLCASSPPGGKLFFGSGTQLSVL.

The rearrangement links TRBV9 to TRBJ2-5; D gene unclear. Trimming removed 0 bases at V and 5 bases at J, with 8 bases between. Looked up from germline, CDR1 is SGDLS and CDR2 is YYNGEE. The CDR3 totals 13 residues. The CDR3 DNA reads TGTGCCAGCAGCGTAGGGGTTTGGGAGACCCAGTACTTC. This codes for CASSVGVWETQYF. The whole variable domain, remainder taken from reference TRBV9 and TRBJ2-5, is DSGVTQTPKHLITATGQRVTLRCSPRSGDLSVYWYQQSLDQGLQFLIQYYNGEERAKGNILERFSAQQFPDLHSELNLSSLELGDSALYFCASSVGVWETQYFGPGTRLLVL.

V is TRBV28 and J is TRBJ1-5; 10 nucleotides match TRBD1. J lost 6 bases, V lost 5 bases, and 10 bases had no gene match. From germline, CDR1 is MDHEN and CDR2 SYDVKM. CDR3 size: 16 residues. The CDR3 nucleotides are TGTGCCAGCAGTCAGGGGACAGGGGCCGGGGGTCAGCCCCAGCATTTT. This translates into CASSQGTGAGGQPQHF.

This clone showed up just once. The CDR3 reads CASTRQGLSGYTF. CDR3 sequence (DNA): TGTGCCAGCACTCGACAGGGCCTCTCTGGCTACACCTTC. The chain employs TRBV27 and TRBJ1-2; 7 bases line up with TRBD1. The CDR3 totals 13 residues. The V and J ends lost 7 bases and 7 bases, in that order; junction bases with no gene match: 9. Germline CDR1 MNHEY, CDR2 SMNVEV (reference sequence).

J is TRBJ2-1 and V is TRBV9; 10 bases fit TRBD2. The CDR3 spans 14 residues. Unmatched junction bases numbered 7, after V lost 6 bases and J lost 7 bases. The germline V gene encodes CDR1 SGDLS and CDR2 YYNGEE. CDR3 sequence: CASNLAGEGNEQFF. In DNA form, the CDR3 reads TGTGCCAGCAACCTAGCGGGGGAAGGTAATGAGCAGTTCTTC.